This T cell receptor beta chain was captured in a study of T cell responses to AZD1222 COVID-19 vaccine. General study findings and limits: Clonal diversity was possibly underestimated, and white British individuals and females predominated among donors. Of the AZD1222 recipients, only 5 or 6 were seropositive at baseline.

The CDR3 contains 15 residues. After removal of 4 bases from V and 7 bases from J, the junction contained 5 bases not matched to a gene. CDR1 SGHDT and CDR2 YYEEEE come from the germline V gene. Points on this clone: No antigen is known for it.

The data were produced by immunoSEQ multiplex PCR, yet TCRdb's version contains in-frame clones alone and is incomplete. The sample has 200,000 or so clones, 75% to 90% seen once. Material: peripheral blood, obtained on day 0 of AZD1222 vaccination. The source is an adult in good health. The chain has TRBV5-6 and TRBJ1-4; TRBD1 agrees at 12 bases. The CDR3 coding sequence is TGTGCCAGCAGCGCGGGACAGGGGGCCGGTGAAAAACTGTTTTTT. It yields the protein CASSAGQGAGEKLFF.